This T cell receptor beta chain was sequenced for a study of T cells after yellow fever vaccination. This clonotype was seen at least ten times. This CDR3 contains 14 residues. V lost 9 bases, J lost 0 bases, and 14 bases lay in between. CDR1 SNHLY and CDR2 FYNNEI come from the germline V gene. TCRdb used MiXCR to reprocess the 5' RACE reads, holding one entry per CDR3 protein. The table has some 110,000 distinct CDR3 sequences, roughly 8.4% seen once. The sample was CD8+ T cells sorted from PBMCs, taken 45 days after the yellow fever booster vaccination. The origin of this receptor is a man aged 25 to 40 who received the YFV17D yellow fever vaccine. The rearrangement uses TRBV2 and TRBJ1-1, with no clear D. The CDR3 reads CASRASTMNTEAFF. In DNA form, the CDR3 reads TGTGCCAGTCGGGCCTCAACCATGAACACTGAAGCTTTCTTT.